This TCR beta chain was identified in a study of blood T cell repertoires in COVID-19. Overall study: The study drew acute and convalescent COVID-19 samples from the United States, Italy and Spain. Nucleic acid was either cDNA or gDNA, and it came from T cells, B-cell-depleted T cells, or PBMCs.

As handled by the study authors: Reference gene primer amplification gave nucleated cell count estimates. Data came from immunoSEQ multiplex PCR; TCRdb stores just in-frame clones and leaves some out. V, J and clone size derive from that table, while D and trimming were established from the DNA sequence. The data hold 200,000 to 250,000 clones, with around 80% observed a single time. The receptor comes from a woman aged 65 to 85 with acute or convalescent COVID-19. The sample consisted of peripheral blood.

The CDR3 loop reads CASRTGEGYTF. In nucleotides, the CDR3 is TGTGCCAGTAGGACAGGGGAGGGCTACACCTTC. V gene TRBV19 combines with J gene TRBJ1-2; 8 nucleotides agree with TRBD1. The CDR3 length is 11 residues. Germline CDR1 and CDR2: LNHDA and SQIVND (reference sequence). V shed 6 bases, J shed 8 bases, and the junction held 2 bases outside the gene matches.